This TCR beta chain was found in a study of blood T cell repertoires in COVID-19. Background on the study: Both acute and convalescent COVID-19 samples were obtained from the United States, Italy and Spain.

The method was immunoSEQ multiplex PCR; TCRdb's version includes in-frame clones alone and lacks a portion of them. The repertoire holds around 110,000 clones, with around 86% as singletons. Losses at the gene ends were 4 bases for V and 7 bases for J; bases not matched to a gene: 8. Per germline, CDR1 SGHKS and CDR2 YYEKEE (reference sequence). CDR3 length equals 16 residues. This receptor was identified in a man aged 40-49 years with acute or convalescent COVID-19. Material: peripheral blood. This chain uses TRBV5-5 with TRBJ1-6, with TRBD1 matching over 10 bases. The CDR3 DNA reads TGTGCCAGCAGCCGACGCTCGGGACAGGGGAATTCACCCCTCCACTTT. Translated, it gives CASSRRSGQGNSPLHF.